This T cell receptor (beta chain) was obtained from a study of cytomegalovirus exposure and HLA in healthy donors (dated by TCRdb to the late 2010s). Background for the entire study: An earlier analysis of a few hundred of the donors reported 276 Gb of sequence data and 95 million to 140 million unique TCR beta sequences obtained from approximately 180 million T cells. The genetic ancestry cluster associated with self-reported Caucasian donors included about four fifths of the approximately 430 genotyped donors. Because of strong linkage in the cohort, roughly five DR-DQ haplotypes were treated as single units for association and clustering. Rather than drawing on any new phenotypic data, the later analysis identified candidate immune exposures from TCR beta sequences and the way those sequences occurred across donors. An earlier analysis of some 500 of the donors used high-throughput TCR beta sequencing to judge whether each TCR beta V gene segment behaved as functional or pseudogenic. Alongside the repertoire data, information on donor age, sex, ethnicity and CMV serostatus was compiled. Every discovery cohort repertoire had been produced on one sequencing platform. To study patterns of TCR occurrence, a later analysis re-analyzed previously published TCR beta repertoires from hundreds of donors and added high-resolution HLA genotyping. The study aimed to test whether signatures of past pathogen exposure could be identified by cataloging public T cell receptors. Using immunosequencing, the study profiled T cell repertoires from around 680 subjects and related those repertoires to cytomegalovirus serostatus. Across under 500 genotyped donors of the cohort, an average of approximately 240,000 unique TCR beta nucleotide sequences per donor were sequenced, and around 19% of those sequences were non-productive. An early release covering roughly 640 HLA-typed donors comprised approximately 290 gigabases of sequencing data and around 85 million unique TCR sequences. HLA typing included class I and class II loci at four-digit resolution. The number of donors typed differed by locus, with roughly 620-640 for A, B, C, DRB1 and DQB1, roughly 520 for DQA1, 600 to 610 for DPA1, and under 490 for DPB1. A later genetic analysis took genome-wide SNP genotypes for about 55% of the 666 donors and used that subset as a discovery cohort. A separate validation cohort of about 110 different subjects was used in addition to the roughly 640-subject first cohort. High-throughput TCR immunosequencing, statistical association of individual TCRs with disease status, and machine learning were combined to predict cytomegalovirus infection status.

Summary of the overall study and its limitations: It was suggested by the authors that the approach could potentially be generalized to other disease states and immunological phenotypes. Because the 87-base-pair reads could not distinguish some IMGT-functional V segments, including TRBV6-2 and TRBV6-3, those segments were excluded. The presence/absence analyses assumed that sequencing depth was roughly uniform across donors, and that assumption may not be true. In a later analysis, TCR association rates were found to vary across HLA loci, with the most associated TCRs seen for DRB1 alleles and the fewest for HLA-C alleles. In vitro tests confirmed that a few of the cytomegalovirus-associated TCR beta chains recognize cytomegalovirus antigens. Because HLA typing was missing for some donors at each locus, association tests included only the typed subset. Broadly in line with IMGT annotations, most TCR beta V segments showed up in productive rearrangements about 90% or about 30% of the time in an earlier analysis of around 600 of the donors. According to a later genetic analysis, donors in an Asian-associated ancestry cluster had fewer N-insertions in productive TCRs than the roughly 700-donor mean. For the cohort, immune exposure information was limited to CMV serostatus. While some public TCRs were present in many individuals, most TCR sequences turned up only very rarely across donors. A later analysis reported that several top co-occurrence clusters appeared linked to parvovirus B19, influenza, CMV and Epstein-Barr virus. Linkage disequilibrium might explain the correlated functional status among segregating V segments, but an unknown experimental factor could not be ruled out. In a later analysis, HLA-associated TCR beta chains were found to be more clonally expanded and to have lower generation probabilities than equally common non-associated chains. A total of 150 to 200 TCR beta chains were listed by the study as associated with cytomegalovirus. The cohort was sequenced for TCR beta chains only, and without alpha or paired-chain data the features that could be detected were limited. A further reported finding was that TCR beta sequences accurately predicted the HLA-A and HLA-B alleles for most subjects in the first cohort. At a false discovery rate of 0.05, a later analysis linked under 20,000 TCR beta sequences to specific HLA alleles. When HLA alleles, especially DR and DQ, strongly co-occurred, attributing TCR associations to individual alleles was difficult. Most CMV-associated TCR beta chains appeared to be HLA-restricted in a later analysis, and the HLA associations seemed to be driven largely by CMV exposure. V-gene and J-gene trimming of TCR beta chains was associated with a missense DCLRE1C variant in a later genetic analysis, and the association was replicated in an independent cohort. Because counts were too low, roughly 18 rarely observed V segments, including chromosome 9 orphons, were left out of the earlier analysis of a few hundred of the donors. The sequencing pipeline was judged likely to have produced a cluster of highly shared sequence variants as a technical artifact. Cytomegalovirus status was reported to be diagnosed by the classifier with high specificity and sensitivity in both the original and validation cohorts.

The cohort comprised several hundred healthy bone marrow donors. Cohort members were all nominally healthy when sampled, although unrecorded immune exposures were likely present. The donor was CMV seronegative and belonged to the group of roughly 330 seronegative cohort members. Every donor gave a peripheral blood sample, and the peripheral blood mononuclear cells from that sample were used for TCR beta sequencing. Genomic DNA extraction from the blood cell samples was performed with the Qiagen DNeasy Blood Extraction Kit. The library was made by the immunoSEQ multiplex PCR assay. A mixture of 60 forward primers for TCR Vbeta segments and 13 reverse primers for TCR Jbeta segments was used in the multiplex PCR. A multiplex PCR assay on genomic DNA amplified the CDR3 region of rearranged TCR beta genes. On the Illumina HiSeq System, the amplified TCR beta libraries were sequenced as 87-base-pair reads. The study's own analysis went as follows. A later analysis tallied some 79 million unique TCR beta chains across the approximately 670 repertoires, and approximately 11 million of those chains were shared by two or more donors. Raw reads were error-corrected and collapsed into unique sequences by a nearest-neighbor algorithm in which closely related sequences were merged to remove PCR and sequencing errors. CDR3 sequences were aligned to IMGT reference sequences to assign V, D and J gene segments. For a sequence to be retained, a match of at least six nucleotides was required to both a V gene segment and a J gene segment. A rearrangement counted as productive if the CDR3 had no stop codons and remained in frame with V and J, and every other rearrangement counted as non-productive. CDR3 was defined by IMGT convention, running from the second conserved V-encoded cysteine to the conserved J-encoded phenylalanine. The earlier analysis of some 540 of the donors excluded any sequence lacking an unambiguous match to a single V gene segment. An earlier analysis of several hundred of the donors called V segments functional above 56.7% productive rearrangements and segregating when the between-donor standard deviation exceeded 5%. To diagnose cytomegalovirus status from the catalog of TCR beta chain sequences, a statistical classification framework was built. In a later analysis, TCR nucleotide sequences were compared against IMGT/GENE-DB human TR gene sequences so that V and J genes could be assigned. Using the TCRdist pipeline, a later analysis assigned CDR3 sequences along with most-parsimonious VDJ recombination scenarios. In a later analysis, each TCR beta chain was defined by its CDR3 amino acid sequence together with its V-gene family, and reads lacking a unique V-gene family were excluded. In a later analysis, around 600 highly shared, low-generation-probability nucleotide sequences were removed to address suspected cross-contamination and a sequencing artifact. In a later analysis, a clonal expansion index for each public chain was calculated from normalized within-repertoire ranks of inferred template counts. Generation probabilities in a later analysis came from a VDJ recombination model fitted to out-of-frame rearrangements, and those results were checked against IGoR. In a later analysis, hypergeometric tests were used to score TCR-TCR, TCR-HLA and TCR-CMV co-occurrence, with a repertoire-size bias correction applied to TCR pairs. To estimate false discovery rates, a later analysis permuted the HLA or CMV assignments 20 times. In a later analysis, co-occurring TCRs were grouped using DBSCAN, and TCRdist sequence similarity was added for clustering within HLA-allele-positive subsets. Repertoires with fewer than 30,000 or more than 120,000 public chains were left out of co-occurrence clustering, as were four to six repertoires with anomalous nucleotide sharing. The table was pulled from immuneACCESS by TCRdb, which kept in-frame rearrangements only. Such tables lose some clones; where checked, under half of the loss comes from unresolved V genes, and the rest has no known cause. Clone size and V and J calls were adopted from that table, with D and trimming inferred from the DNA. The table for this sample lists 77,000 or so clones; 60% to 80% of them were counted only once. Approximately 7.3% of the sample comes from the top ten.

The trim is 2 bases for V and 9 bases for J, with a gap of 17 bases between the germline ends. Taken from the germline V gene, the CDR1 and CDR2 loops are SNHLY and FYNNEI. Its CDR3 holds 15 amino acids, cysteine through phenylalanine. The sequence is cut down to CDR3 DNA, 45 bases in frame from base 1. This clone has just a few counts. Its specific antigen is unknown. Base qualities are not provided; no much larger clone lies one nucleotide away. The rearrangement joined TRBV2 to TRBJ2-1; TRBD1 might be the D gene, on 5 matching bases. Material for sequencing was PBMCs. The sequence was collected from a middle-aged woman in good health and CMV-seronegative. The CDR3: CASSEQGILGVEQFF. The DNA sequence reads TGTGCCAGCAGTGAACAGGGCATATTAGGGGTTGAGCAGTTCTTC.